These 12 T cell receptor beta chains share one sample of origin, sequenced in a study of shared clonotypes between healthy human individuals. Only in-frame clones appear in the TCRdb table, and some are missing; sequencing was by immunoSEQ multiplex PCR. The sample lists roughly 2.5 million clones, around 90% occurring once. The sequenced sample was naive CD4+ T cells sorted from blood. Noted subset: CD45RA+ positively selected. The receptors derive from a man younger than 35 in good health.

J is TRBJ2-7 and V is TRBV28; 8 bases align to TRBD2. V dropped 5 bases and J dropped 3; count of bases not matched to a gene: 6. Per the germline V gene, CDR1 is MDHEN and CDR2 is SYDVKM. The CDR3 contains 14 residues. CDR3 in amino acids: CASSPGGPGYEQYF. CDR3 in DNA: TGTGCCAGCAGTCCGGGGGGGCCCGGCTACGAGCAGTACTTC.

This clone appeared a few times. The chain has TRBV10-3 and TRBJ1-6; D perhaps matches TRBD1 (5 bases). Germline lookup yields CDR1 ENHRY and CDR2 SYGVKD. Trimming took off 7 bases at V and 4 bases at J, with 8 bases between the two ends. The CDR3 length is 13 residues. The CDR3 DNA is TGTGCCATCACCGGGACGTATAATTCACCCCTCCACTTT. Its translation: CAITGTYNSPLHF.

The chain joins TRBV11-2 to TRBJ2-1, with D uncertain. Germline V gives CDR1 SGHAT, CDR2 FQNNGV. V gave up 5 bases and J gave up 6 bases, with 11 bases separating them. The CDR3 runs 13 residues. DNA of the CDR3: TGTGCCAGCAGCCCGAGGTACGGCAATGAGCAGTTCTTC. Its protein is CASSPRYGNEQFF.

This chain links TRBV7-2 with TRBJ2-1; TRBD2 matches 8 bases. Looked up from germline, CDR1 is SGHTA and CDR2 is FQGNSA. The V and J ends lost 3 bases and 4 bases, in that order; junction bases with no gene match: 11. The CDR3 is made up of 17 amino acids. The CDR3 loop reads CASSFSSGSPPYNEQFF. Written as DNA, the CDR3 is TGTGCCAGCAGCTTTTCTAGCGGGTCACCTCCTTACAATGAGCAGTTCTTC. Variable domain in full (rest from reference TRBV7-2 and TRBJ2-1): GAGVSQSPSNKVTEKGKDVELRCDPISGHTALYWYRQSLGQGLEFLIYFQGNSAPDKSGLPSDRFSAERTGGSVSTLTIQRTQQEDSAVYLCASSFSSGSPPYNEQFFGPGTRLTVL.

The chain recombines TRBV5-1 with TRBJ2-1; perhaps TRBD1 as D (6 bases). This CDR3 has 14 residues. V was pared by 0 bases and J by 6 bases, with 10 bases between. Germline loops: CDR1 SGHRS, CDR2 YFSETQ. CDR3 nucleotide sequence: TGCGCCAGCAGCTTGGTGGGACAATCCAATGAGCAGTTCTTC. As protein: CASSLVGQSNEQFF.

The chain carries TRBV5-4 and TRBJ2-1; weak D call: TRBD1 (6 bases). In germline, CDR1 is SGHNT, CDR2 YYREEE (reference sequence). This CDR3 is built from 15 residues. Trimming cost V 0 bases and J 3 bases, with 10 bases left between them. The CDR3 spells CASSLVQGNYNEQFF. CDR3 DNA: TGTGCCAGCAGCTTGGTACAGGGAAACTACAATGAGCAGTTCTTC.

V and J are TRBV5-1 and TRBJ2-5; 16 bases match TRBD2. Trimming at V came to 2 bases and at J to 5 bases, leaving 6 bases not matched to a gene. The germline V gene encodes CDR1 SGHRS and CDR2 YFSETQ. This CDR3 comprises 17 residues. In nucleotides, the CDR3 is TGCGCCAGCAGCTTTACCGGGACTAGCGGGGGGGCGGAGACCCAGTACTTC. Encoded protein: CASSFTGTSGGAETQYF.

The chain's CDR3 is CASSLALAGGAETQYF. The CDR3, as DNA: TGCGCCAGCAGCTTGGCCCTAGCGGGAGGGGCGGAGACCCAGTACTTC. This chain connects TRBV5-1 to TRBJ2-5; 12 bases line up with TRBD2. Germline lookup yields CDR1 SGHRS and CDR2 YFSETQ. J gave up 5 bases and V 0 bases, and 5 bases lay outside the gene matches. The CDR3 extends over 16 amino acids.

In this sample, this clone turned up once. The rearrangement joins TRBV30 to TRBJ2-1, with D perhaps being TRBD1 or TRBD2 (7 bases each). V was pared by 4 bases and J by 5 bases, with 18 bases between. This CDR3 comprises 15 residues. Germline CDR1 is GTSNPN and CDR2 is SVGIG (reference sequence). CDR3 DNA sequence: TGTGCCTGGATTGGGAGGGGGCTGGGCAACAATGAGCAGTTCTTC. Translation gives CAWIGRGLGNNEQFF.

The chain's CDR3 is CASTPGDREVPGYNEQFF. CDR3 in DNA: TGTGCCAGCACTCCGGGGGACAGGGAGGTCCCAGGATACAATGAGCAGTTCTTC. The chain is built from TRBV9 and TRBJ2-1, with 9 positions matching TRBD1. The CDR3 totals 18 residues. The V and J ends lost 6 bases and 4 bases, in that order; junction bases with no gene match: 17. The germline gives CDR1 SGDLS, CDR2 YYNGEE. Supplemented by reference TRBV9 and TRBJ2-1, the full variable domain reads DSGVTQTPKHLITATGQRVTLRCSPRSGDLSVYWYQQSLDQGLQFLIQYYNGEERAKGNILERFSAQQFPDLHSELNLSSLELGDSALYFCASTPGDREVPGYNEQFFGPGTRLTVL.

The chain is built from TRBV7-9 and TRBJ2-5; D possibly matches TRBD1 or TRBD2 (5 bases each). This CDR3 contains 14 residues. V lost 1 base to trimming and J lost 5 bases, with 11 bases between them. Germline CDR1 SEHNR, CDR2 FQNEAQ (reference sequence). The CDR3: CASSLGAWGETQYF. CDR3 in DNA: TGTGCCAGCAGCTTAGGGGCCTGGGGGGAGACCCAGTACTTC. Variable domain in full (rest from reference TRBV7-9 and TRBJ2-5): DTGVSQNPRHKITKRGQNVTFRCDPISEHNRLYWYRQTLGQGPEFLTYFQNEAQLEKSRLLSDRFSAERPKGSFSTLEIQRTEQGDSAMYLCASSLGAWGETQYFGPGTRLLVL.

This chain uses TRBV6-6 with TRBJ1-2; maybe TRBD1 (6 bases). V was clipped by 6 bases and J by 0 bases, with 17 bases between them. The CDR3 spans 16 residues. Germline V gene lookup returns CDR1 MNHNY and CDR2 SVGAGI (reference sequence). CDR3 nucleotide sequence: TGTGCCAGCAGCCGATACAGGGATCCTCCTAACTATGGCTACACCTTC. Its protein product is CASSRYRDPPNYGYTF.